This T cell receptor beta chain came from a study of T cell responses to AZD1222 COVID-19 vaccine. Clones were read by immunoSEQ multiplex PCR, and TCRdb kept only the in-frame ones, dropping some. The sample consists of about 180,000 clones, roughly nine tenths of them appearing once. Germline CDR1 and CDR2: MNHEY and SVGAGI. V lost 7 bases and J 2 bases, leaving 11 bases between the germline ends. This CDR3 is built from 13 residues. The sample consisted of peripheral blood, taken on day 0 of AZD1222 vaccination. This chain uses TRBV6-5 with TRBJ1-1, with D unresolved. This sequence was found in an adult in good health. This CDR3 reads CASTVKSNTEAFF. In nucleotides, the CDR3 is TGTGCCAGCACTGTAAAATCTAACACTGAAGCTTTCTTT.